The present T cell receptor beta chain was sequenced within a study of T-cell reconstitution after alpha-beta-depleted transplantation in children. Findings and limits, study-wide: By one year post-transplant, T-cell counts and diversity largely arose from T cells that were newly produced. Certain patients had high TCRbeta diversity at day 60, and it came from recipient T cells and thymic progenitors that survived. Reportedly, only several hundred clones from non-depleted graft cells drove alpha-beta T-cell counts at about two months.

This CDR3 region has 13 residues. The germline V gene has CDR1 SGHRS and CDR2 YFSETQ. A TCRbeta library incorporating unique molecular identifiers was prepared. Each CDR3 protein is one row after TCRdb ran MiXCR on the PCR reads. This sample carries roughly 420,000 distinct CDR3 sequences, around 15% of them seen once, and the ten largest clones take 25% to 30%. This clonotype was recorded many times. Antigen specificity is unknown. At one end the junction does not follow the germline gene, possibly because of a read error. The starting material was PBMCs, mostly from graft donor cells, obtained 360 days after TCRalphabeta/CD19-depleted stem cell transplant. The gene calls are TRBV5-1 and TRBJ1-4; no clear D. The sequence came from a boy younger than two who had a stem cell transplant for Wiskott-Aldrich syndrome, so the T cells may come from the graft donor. The CDR3 DNA reads TGTGCCAGCAGCTTAGCCCCTAATGAAAAACTGTTTTTT. It specifies CASSLAPNEKLFF.